This record looks at one TCR beta chain sequence and its context. This record comes from a study of shared clonotypes between healthy human individuals. This CDR3 spans 13 amino acids. The germline V gene has CDR1 SGHNT and CDR2 YYREEE (reference sequence). Trimming pared 0 bases from V and 5 bases from J, leaving 8 bases between. Only in-frame clones appear in the TCRdb table, and some are missing; sequencing was by immunoSEQ multiplex PCR. The sample includes under 120,000 clones, 67% of them seen just once. This TCR was recovered from a woman aged 25-40 years in good health. V is TRBV5-4 and J is TRBJ2-5; D is unresolved. The specimen sequenced was memory CD8+ T cells sorted from blood. The subset was: CD45RO+ cells pooled with CCR7-negative TemRA cells. The CDR3 region has the DNA TGTGCCAGCAGCTTGGTGGCCGCGGAGACCCAGTACTTC. Its protein product is CASSLVAAETQYF. The whole variable domain, filled in from reference TRBV5-4 and TRBJ2-5, reads ETGVTQSPTHLIKTRGQQVTLRCSSQSGHNTVSWYQQALGQGPQFIFQYYREEENGRGNFPPRFSGLQFPNYSSELNVNALELDDSALYLCASSLVAAETQYFGPGTRLLVL.